This entry lists 12 T cell receptor beta chains sequenced from one sample in a study of blood T cell repertoires in COVID-19. Clones were sequenced by immunoSEQ multiplex PCR, and TCRdb holds only the in-frame ones, with some missing. The repertoire holds approximately 300,000 clones, 89% seen once, with nearly 6.5% in the top ten. Sequencing was carried out using peripheral blood. The receptors here all came from a man aged 18 to 30 who had recovered from COVID-19.

V usage is TRBV15 and J usage is TRBJ2-3; the match to TRBD1 covers 7 bases. The CDR3 length is 14 residues. Per germline, CDR1 LNHNV and CDR2 YYDKDF (reference sequence). Unmatched junction bases numbered 5, after V lost 5 bases and J lost 3 bases. CDR3 loop: CATSGRGITDTQYF. The CDR3 DNA reads TGTGCCACCAGCGGCAGGGGGATAACAGATACGCAGTATTTT. Full variable domain (outside the CDR3, taken from reference TRBV15 and TRBJ2-3): DAMVIQNPRYQVTQFGKPVTLSCSQTLNHNVMYWYQQKSSQAPKLLFHYYDKDFNNEADTPDNFQSRRPNTSFCFLDIRSPGLGDTAMYLCATSGRGITDTQYFGPGTRLTVL.

The chain recombines TRBV10-2 with TRBJ2-1; 10 bases map to TRBD2. This CDR3 has 15 residues. From germline, CDR1 is WSHSY and CDR2 SAAADI. After removal of 2 bases from V and 7 bases from J, the junction contained 5 bases not matched to a gene. The CDR3 reads CASSERLAGENEQFF. CDR3 DNA sequence: TGCGCCAGCAGTGAGAGGCTAGCGGGAGAGAATGAGCAGTTCTTC.

The genes are TRBV11-3 and TRBJ2-3, with 9 bases fitting TRBD2. The CDR3 has 16 residues. Germline trimming cut 3 bases from V and 1 base from J; bases unmatched to any gene: 5. In germline, CDR1 is SGHNT, CDR2 YENEEA. The CDR3 nucleotides read TGTGCCAGCAGCTTGGATAGCGGGAGAGGCACAGATACGCAGTATTTT. Translation gives CASSLDSGRGTDTQYF.

V gene TRBV15 combines with J gene TRBJ2-7, with TRBD1 identical over 7 bases. This CDR3 has 14 amino acids. Germline V CDR1 and CDR2: LNHNV, YYDKDF (reference sequence). Trimming removed 3 bases from V and 3 bases from J; junction bases left unmatched: 5. The CDR3 protein is CATSRGTANYEQYF. In DNA, the CDR3 is TGTGCCACCAGCAGGGGGACAGCTAACTACGAGCAGTACTTC.

V gene TRBV19 combines with J gene TRBJ2-7; 7 nucleotides align to TRBD1. There are 16 residues in the CDR3. Looked up from germline, CDR1 is LNHDA and CDR2 is SQIVND (reference sequence). The V gene end was trimmed by 3 bases and the J gene end by 4 bases; junction bases not matched to a gene: 12. The CDR3 region has the DNA TGTGCCAGTAGTATTATCAAGGGGGCGCTGGGGTACGAGCAGTACTTC. Encoded protein: CASSIIKGALGYEQYF.

The CDR3 nucleotides read TGTGCCAGCAGTAAAACCGGGGTAACCTACGAGCAGTACTTC. Its translation is CASSKTGVTYEQYF. This chain connects TRBV6-2 or TRBV6-3 to TRBJ2-7, with a tentative D call TRBD2 (5 bases). V was trimmed by 5 bases and J by 2 bases, leaving 13 bases between them. The CDR3 has 14 residues. The germline gives CDR1 MNHEY, CDR2 SVGEGT.

The sample holds a few counts of this clone. The chain is built from TRBV3-1 (or the pseudogene TRBV3-2) and TRBJ2-1; TRBD2 aligns across 9 bases. This CDR3 region has 15 residues. Trimming took 1 base from V and 2 from J; bases not matched to a gene: 0. Looked up from germline, CDR1 is LGHDT and CDR2 is YNNKEL (reference sequence). The CDR3 bases are TGTGCCAGCAGCCAAGCTAGCGGGACCTACAATGAGCAGTTCTTC. It yields the protein CASSQASGTYNEQFF.

The rearrangement links TRBV7-9 to TRBJ2-7; 8 bases line up with TRBD2. The CDR3 extends over 17 amino acids. The V and J ends lost 2 bases and 2 bases, in that order; junction bases with no gene match: 11. Germline V gene sequence: CDR1 SEHNR, CDR2 FQNEAQ (reference sequence). The CDR3 region has the DNA TGTGCCAGCAGCTTAATCGGAGCGTCGGGGGGGACCTACGAGCAGTACTTC. Translated, it gives CASSLIGASGGTYEQYF.

As DNA, the CDR3 is TGTGCCAGCAGTTTCAGTCGGGACCATGGGGGGGGCAATCAGCCCCAGCATTTT. Translated, it gives CASSFSRDHGGGNQPQHF. The chain links TRBV6-2 or TRBV6-3 to TRBJ1-5; possibly TRBD1 for D (5 bases). Trimming removed 4 bases from V and 2 bases from J, with 21 bases in between. Germline lookup yields CDR1 MNHEY and CDR2 SVGEGT. This CDR3 has 18 residues.

The chain combines TRBV3-1 (or the pseudogene TRBV3-2) with TRBJ2-1; TRBD2 matches at 10 bases. CDR3 length equals 16 residues. The V segment lost 1 base and the J segment 8 bases; nucleotides outside the gene matches: 8. The V gene's germline CDR1 is LGHDT and CDR2 YNNKEL (reference sequence). In DNA form, the CDR3 reads TGTGCCAGCAGCCAAGTCCCCCAGCGGGGGGGTGATGAGCAGTTCTTC. Its protein product is CASSQVPQRGGDEQFF.

V is TRBV25-1 and J is TRBJ2-3; 7 nucleotides line up with TRBD1. The germline gives CDR1 MGHDK, CDR2 SYGVNS. V shed 3 bases and J 2 bases; nucleotides not matched to a gene: 5. The CDR3 is 15 residues long. CDR3 DNA: TGTGCCAGCAGTGACGTGGGACAGAACACAGATACGCAGTATTTT. This codes for CASSDVGQNTDTQYF.

The DNA of the CDR3 is TGTGCCAGCAGCTTTAGCGGACTCCTGAACACTGAAGCTTTCTTT. This encodes CASSFSGLLNTEAFF. The chain couples TRBV7-8 to TRBJ1-1; D call uncertain. Germline-derived CDR1 and CDR2 are SGHVS and FQNEAQ. CDR3 size: 15 residues. Trimming cost V 3 bases and J 0 bases, with 11 bases left between them.